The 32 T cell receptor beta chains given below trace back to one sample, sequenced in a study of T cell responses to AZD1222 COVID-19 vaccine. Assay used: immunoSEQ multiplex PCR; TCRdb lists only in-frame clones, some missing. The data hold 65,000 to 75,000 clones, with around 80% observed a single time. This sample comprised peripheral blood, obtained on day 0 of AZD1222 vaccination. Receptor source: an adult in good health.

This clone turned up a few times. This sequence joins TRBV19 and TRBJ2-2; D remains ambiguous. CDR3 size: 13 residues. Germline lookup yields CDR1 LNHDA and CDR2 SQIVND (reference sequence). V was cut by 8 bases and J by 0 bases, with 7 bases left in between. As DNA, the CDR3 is TGTGCCAGTGCGGACGCGAACACCGGGGAGCTGTTTTTT. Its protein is CASADANTGELFF.

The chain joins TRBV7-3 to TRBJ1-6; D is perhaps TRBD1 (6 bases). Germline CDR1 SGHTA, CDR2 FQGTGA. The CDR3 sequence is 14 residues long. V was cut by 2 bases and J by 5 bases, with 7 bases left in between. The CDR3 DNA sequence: TGTGCCAGCAGCTTAGGGGGCGATAATTCACCCCTCCACTTT. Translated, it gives CASSLGGDNSPLHF.

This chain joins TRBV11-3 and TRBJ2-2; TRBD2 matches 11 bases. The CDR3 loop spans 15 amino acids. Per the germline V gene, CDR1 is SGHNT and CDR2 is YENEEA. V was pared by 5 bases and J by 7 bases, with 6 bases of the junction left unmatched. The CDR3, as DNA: TGTGCCAGCAGCAGTACTAGCGGGAGTGGCGGGGAGCTGTTTTTT. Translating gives CASSSTSGSGGELFF.

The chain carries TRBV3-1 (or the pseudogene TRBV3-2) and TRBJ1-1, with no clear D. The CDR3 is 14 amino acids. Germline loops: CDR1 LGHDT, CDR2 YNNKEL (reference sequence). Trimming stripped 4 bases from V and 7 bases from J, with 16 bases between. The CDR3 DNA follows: TGTGCCAGCAGCCCGACGCCCGAGGAGGGTGAAGCTTTCTTT. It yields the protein CASSPTPEEGEAFF.

The CDR3 sequence is CASSKQGTDEKLFF. CDR3 coding DNA: TGCGCCAGCAGCAAACAGGGGACCGATGAAAAACTGTTTTTT. The chain is built from TRBV5-1 and TRBJ1-4; 7 positions match TRBD1. Germline-derived CDR1 and CDR2 are SGHRS and YFSETQ. CDR3 size: 14 residues. J was trimmed by 6 bases and V by 4 bases; bases with no gene match: 6.

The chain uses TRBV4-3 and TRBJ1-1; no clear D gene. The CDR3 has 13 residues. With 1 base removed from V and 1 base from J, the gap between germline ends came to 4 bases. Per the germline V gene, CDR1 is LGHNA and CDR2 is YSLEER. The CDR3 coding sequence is TGCGCCAGCAGCCAAGTTGGGAACACTGAAGCTTTCTTT. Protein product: CASSQVGNTEAFF.

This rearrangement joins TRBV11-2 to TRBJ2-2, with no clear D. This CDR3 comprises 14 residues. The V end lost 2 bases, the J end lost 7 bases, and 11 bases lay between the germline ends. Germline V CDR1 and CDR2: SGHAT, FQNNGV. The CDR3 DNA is TGTGCCAGCAGCTTATGGCATTCAGGCGGGGAGCTGTTTTTT. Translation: CASSLWHSGGELFF.

The CDR3 DNA follows: TGTGCCAGCGGTCTCTCGAGGGACACTGAAGCTTTCTTT. Translated, it gives CASGLSRDTEAFF. V usage is TRBV11-3 and J usage is TRBJ1-1; D is ambiguous. Germline V gives CDR1 SGHNT, CDR2 YENEEA. Deletions cut 8 bases from V and 3 bases from J, with 13 bases between. The CDR3 runs to 13 residues.

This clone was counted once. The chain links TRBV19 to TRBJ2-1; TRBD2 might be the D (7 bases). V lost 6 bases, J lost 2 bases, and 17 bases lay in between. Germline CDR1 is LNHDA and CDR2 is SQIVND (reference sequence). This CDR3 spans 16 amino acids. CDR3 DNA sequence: TGTGCCAGTAGCCGCGGGGGACAAGGAGCCTACAATGAGCAGTTCTTC. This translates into CASSRGGQGAYNEQFF.

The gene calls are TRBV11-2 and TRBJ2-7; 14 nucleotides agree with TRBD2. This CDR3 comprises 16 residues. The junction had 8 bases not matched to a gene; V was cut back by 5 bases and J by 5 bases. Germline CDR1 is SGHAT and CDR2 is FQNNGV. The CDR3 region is CASSGTSGSWSNEQYF. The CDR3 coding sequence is TGTGCCAGCAGCGGGACTAGCGGGAGTTGGTCCAACGAGCAGTACTTC.

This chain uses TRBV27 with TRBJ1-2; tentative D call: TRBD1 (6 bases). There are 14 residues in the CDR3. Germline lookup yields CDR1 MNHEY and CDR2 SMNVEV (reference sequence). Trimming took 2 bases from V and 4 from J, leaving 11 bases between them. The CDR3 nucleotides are TGTGCCAGCAGTTTAGACCCAGGGGCCTATGGCTACACCTTC. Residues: CASSLDPGAYGYTF.

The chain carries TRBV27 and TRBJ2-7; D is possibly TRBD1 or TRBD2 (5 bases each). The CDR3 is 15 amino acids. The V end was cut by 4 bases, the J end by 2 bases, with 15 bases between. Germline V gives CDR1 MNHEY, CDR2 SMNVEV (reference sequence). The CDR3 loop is CASSSNPGRTYEQYF. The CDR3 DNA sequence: TGTGCCAGCAGTTCCAACCCGGGACGGACCTACGAGCAGTACTTC.

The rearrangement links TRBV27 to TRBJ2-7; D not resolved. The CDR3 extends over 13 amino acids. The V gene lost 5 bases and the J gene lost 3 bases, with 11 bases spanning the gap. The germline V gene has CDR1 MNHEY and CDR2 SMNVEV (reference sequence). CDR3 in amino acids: CASSPRTGYEQYF. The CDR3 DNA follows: TGTGCCAGCAGTCCGCGGACGGGCTACGAGCAGTACTTC.

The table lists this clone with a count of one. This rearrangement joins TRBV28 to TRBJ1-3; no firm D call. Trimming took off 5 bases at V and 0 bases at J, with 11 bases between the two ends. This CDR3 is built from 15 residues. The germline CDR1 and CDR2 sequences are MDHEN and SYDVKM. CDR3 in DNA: TGTGCCAGCAGTCCCGCCCTAGGCTCTGGAAACACCATATATTTT. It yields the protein CASSPALGSGNTIYF.

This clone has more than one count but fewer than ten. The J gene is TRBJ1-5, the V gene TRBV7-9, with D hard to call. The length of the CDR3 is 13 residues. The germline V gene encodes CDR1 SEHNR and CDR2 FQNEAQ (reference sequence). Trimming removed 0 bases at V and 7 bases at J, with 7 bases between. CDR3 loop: CASSLAIGQPQHF. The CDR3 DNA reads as TGTGCCAGCAGCTTAGCTATAGGGCAGCCCCAGCATTTT.

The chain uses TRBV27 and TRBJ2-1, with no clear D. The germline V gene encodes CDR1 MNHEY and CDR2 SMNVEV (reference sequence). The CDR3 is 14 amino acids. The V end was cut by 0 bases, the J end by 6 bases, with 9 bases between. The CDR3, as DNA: TGTGCCAGCAGTTTATCGGGCAGAACCAATGAGCAGTTCTTC. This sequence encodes CASSLSGRTNEQFF.

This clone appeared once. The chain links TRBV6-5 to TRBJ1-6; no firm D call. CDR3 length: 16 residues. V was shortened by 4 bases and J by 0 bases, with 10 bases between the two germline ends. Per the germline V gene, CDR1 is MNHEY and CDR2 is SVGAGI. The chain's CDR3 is CASSSAESSYNSPLHF. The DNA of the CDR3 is TGTGCCAGCAGTTCGGCCGAAAGCTCCTATAATTCACCCCTCCACTTT.

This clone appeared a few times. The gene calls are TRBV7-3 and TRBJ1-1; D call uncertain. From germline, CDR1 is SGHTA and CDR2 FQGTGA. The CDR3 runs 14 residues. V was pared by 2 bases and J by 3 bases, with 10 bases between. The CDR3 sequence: CASSLYNGDTEAFF. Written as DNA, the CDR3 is TGTGCCAGCAGCTTATACAACGGGGACACTGAAGCTTTCTTT. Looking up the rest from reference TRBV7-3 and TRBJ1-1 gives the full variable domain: GAGVSQTPSNKVTEKGKYVELRCDPISGHTALYWYRQSLGQGPEFLIYFQGTGAADDSGLPNDRFFAVRPEGSVSTLKIQRTERGDSAVYLCASSLYNGDTEAFFGQGTRLTVV.

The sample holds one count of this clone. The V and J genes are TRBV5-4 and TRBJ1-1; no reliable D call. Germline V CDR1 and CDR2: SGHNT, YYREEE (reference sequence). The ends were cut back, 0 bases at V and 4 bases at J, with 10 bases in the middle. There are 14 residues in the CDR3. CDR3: CASSLDTGSTEAFF. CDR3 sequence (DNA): TGTGCCAGCAGCTTGGATACCGGGAGCACTGAAGCTTTCTTT.

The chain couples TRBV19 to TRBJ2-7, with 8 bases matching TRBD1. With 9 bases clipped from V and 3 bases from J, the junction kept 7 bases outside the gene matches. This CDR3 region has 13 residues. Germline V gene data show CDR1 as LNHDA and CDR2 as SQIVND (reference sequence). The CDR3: CARILDRGYEQYF. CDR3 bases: TGTGCCAGAATACTCGACAGGGGCTACGAGCAGTACTTC.

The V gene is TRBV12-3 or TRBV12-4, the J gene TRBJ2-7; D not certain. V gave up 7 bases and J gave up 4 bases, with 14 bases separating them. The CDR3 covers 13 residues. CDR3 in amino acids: CASTTLSGYEQYF. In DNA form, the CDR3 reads TGTGCCAGCACCACCCTTAGTGGGTACGAGCAGTACTTC.

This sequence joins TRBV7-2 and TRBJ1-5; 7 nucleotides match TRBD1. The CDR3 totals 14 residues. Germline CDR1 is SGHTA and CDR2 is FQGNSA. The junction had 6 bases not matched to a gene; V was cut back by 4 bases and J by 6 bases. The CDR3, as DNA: TGTGCCAGCAGCTCACAGGGGTGGGGTCAGCCCCAGCATTTT. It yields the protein CASSSQGWGQPQHF.

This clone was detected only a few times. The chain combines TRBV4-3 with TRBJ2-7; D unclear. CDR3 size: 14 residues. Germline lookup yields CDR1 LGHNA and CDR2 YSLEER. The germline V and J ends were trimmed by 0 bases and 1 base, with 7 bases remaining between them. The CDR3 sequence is CASSQESRSYEQYF. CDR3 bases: TGCGCCAGCAGCCAAGAATCCAGGTCCTACGAGCAGTACTTC.

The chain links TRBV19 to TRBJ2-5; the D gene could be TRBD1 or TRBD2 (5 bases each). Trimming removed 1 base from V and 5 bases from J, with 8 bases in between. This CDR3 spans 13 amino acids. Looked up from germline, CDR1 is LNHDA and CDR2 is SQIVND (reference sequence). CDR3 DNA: TGTGCCAGTAGTATAGCGGGGACGGAGACCCAGTACTTC. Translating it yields CASSIAGTETQYF.

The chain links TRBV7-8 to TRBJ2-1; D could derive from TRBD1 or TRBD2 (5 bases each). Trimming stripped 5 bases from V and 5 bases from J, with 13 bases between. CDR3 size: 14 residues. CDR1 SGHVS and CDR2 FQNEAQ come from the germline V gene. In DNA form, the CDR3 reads TGTGCCAGCAGCCCCCTGGGGGAGAACAATGAGCAGTTCTTC. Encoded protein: CASSPLGENNEQFF.

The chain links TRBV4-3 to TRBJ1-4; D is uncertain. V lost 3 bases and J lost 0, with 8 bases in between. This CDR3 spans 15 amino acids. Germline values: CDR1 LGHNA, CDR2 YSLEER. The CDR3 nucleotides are TGCGCCAGCAGCCAGTACGGGACAACTAATGAAAAACTGTTTTTT. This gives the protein CASSQYGTTNEKLFF.

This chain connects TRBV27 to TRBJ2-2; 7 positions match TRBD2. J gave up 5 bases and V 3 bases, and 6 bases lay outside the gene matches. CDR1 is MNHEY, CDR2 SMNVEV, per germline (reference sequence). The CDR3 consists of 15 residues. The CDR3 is CASSLGGAWTGELFF. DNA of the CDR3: TGTGCCAGCAGTTTGGGAGGGGCTTGGACCGGGGAGCTGTTTTTT.

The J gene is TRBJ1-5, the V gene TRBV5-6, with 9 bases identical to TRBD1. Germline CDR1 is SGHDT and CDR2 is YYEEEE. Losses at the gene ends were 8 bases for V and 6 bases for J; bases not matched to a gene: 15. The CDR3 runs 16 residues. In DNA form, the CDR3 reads TGTGCCAGTCGAAGCCCCGACAGGGGGTATGGTCAGCCCCAGCATTTT. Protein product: CASRSPDRGYGQPQHF.

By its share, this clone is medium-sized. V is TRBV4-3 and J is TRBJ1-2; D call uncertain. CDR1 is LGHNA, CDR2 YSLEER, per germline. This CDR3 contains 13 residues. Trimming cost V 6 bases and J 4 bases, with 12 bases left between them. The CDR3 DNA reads TGCGCCAGCAGGGATTTAGGGTCCTATGGCTACACCTTC. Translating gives CASRDLGSYGYTF.

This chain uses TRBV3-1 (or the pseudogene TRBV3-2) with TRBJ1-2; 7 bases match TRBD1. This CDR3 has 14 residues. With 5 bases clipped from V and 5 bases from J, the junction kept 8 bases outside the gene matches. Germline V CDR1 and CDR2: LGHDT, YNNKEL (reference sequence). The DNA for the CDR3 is TGTGCCAGCAGCTGGAAAGGGGGCGGATATGGCTACACCTTC. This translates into CASSWKGGGYGYTF.

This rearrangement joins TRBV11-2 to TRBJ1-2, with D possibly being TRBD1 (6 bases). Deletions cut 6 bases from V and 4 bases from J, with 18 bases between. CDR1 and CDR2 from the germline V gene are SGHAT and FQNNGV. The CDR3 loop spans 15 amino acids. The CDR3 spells CASSFGGDMGYGYTF. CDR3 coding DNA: TGTGCCAGCAGTTTCGGCGGGGACATGGGCTATGGCTACACCTTC.

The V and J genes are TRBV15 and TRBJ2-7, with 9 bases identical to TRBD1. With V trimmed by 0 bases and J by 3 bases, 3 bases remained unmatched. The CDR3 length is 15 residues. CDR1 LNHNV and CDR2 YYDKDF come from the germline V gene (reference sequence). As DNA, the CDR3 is TGTGCCACCAGCAGAGATCTGGGACAGGGCTACGAGCAGTACTTC. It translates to CATSRDLGQGYEQYF. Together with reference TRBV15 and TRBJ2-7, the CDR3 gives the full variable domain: DAMVIQNPRYQVTQFGKPVTLSCSQTLNHNVMYWYQQKSSQAPKLLFHYYDKDFNNEADTPDNFQSRRPNTSFCFLDIRSPGLGDTAMYLCATSRDLGQGYEQYFGPGTRLTVT.